This passage covers 27 T cell receptor beta chains from one sample sequenced in a study of cytomegalovirus exposure and HLA in healthy donors. With 60 Vbeta and 13 Jbeta primers, the PCR was carried out. Here immunoSEQ multiplex PCR was the method, and the copy in TCRdb shows in-frame clones only, minus some. Counted here are 150,000 to 200,000 clones, about 83% occurring once; the ten biggest clones make up about 6%. Sequences were obtained from PBMCs. Receptor source: a woman aged 25 to 45 in good health and CMV-seropositive.

The V call is TRBV6-4, the J call TRBJ1-2; 7 bases are shared with TRBD1. From germline, CDR1 is MRHNA and CDR2 SNTAGT. V lost 1 base to trimming and J lost 6 bases; unmatched junction nucleotides: 5. The CDR3 has 14 amino acids. CDR3 region: CASSDLTGTHGYTF. CDR3 nucleotide sequence: TGTGCCAGCAGTGACTTGACAGGGACTCATGGCTACACCTTC.

The chain couples TRBV10-2 to TRBJ1-5; the D gene is possibly TRBD1 (5 bases). Germline V gives CDR1 WSHSY, CDR2 SAAADI. The CDR3 contains 14 residues. V gave up 4 bases and J gave up 6 bases, with 13 bases separating them. Here the CDR3 reads CASSVWGEGQPQHF. The CDR3 region has the DNA TGCGCCAGCAGTGTGTGGGGGGAGGGTCAGCCCCAGCATTTT.

This clone was picked up a small number of times. The chain links TRBV5-8 to TRBJ2-5, with 12 bases that match TRBD1. This CDR3 has 15 residues. The trim removed 4 bases at V and 5 bases at J, leaving 6 bases unmatched. In germline, CDR1 is SGHTS, CDR2 YDEGEE. CDR3 sequence: CASSGDRGQGETQYF. The DNA of the CDR3 is TGTGCCAGCAGCGGGGACAGGGGGCAAGGGGAGACCCAGTACTTC.

The gene calls are TRBV28 and TRBJ1-1; 11 bases align to TRBD1. CDR3 length: 14 residues. CDR1 and CDR2 (germline): MDHEN, SYDVKM. The trim removed 5 bases at V and 4 bases at J, leaving 3 bases unmatched. CDR3 amino acids: CASSPGTGGTEAFF. CDR3 in DNA: TGTGCCAGCAGTCCGGGGACAGGGGGCACTGAAGCTTTCTTT.

The chain is built from TRBV14 and TRBJ1-4; D gene unclear. The CDR3 length is 14 residues. Trimming removed 4 bases from V and 3 bases from J, with 9 bases in between. Per the germline V gene, CDR1 is SGHDN and CDR2 is FVKESK. CDR3 in amino acids: CASSLRRSNEKLFF. DNA of the CDR3: TGTGCCAGCAGCCTCAGAAGATCTAATGAAAAACTGTTTTTT.

The J gene is TRBJ2-2, the V gene TRBV4-3; unclear D gene. The CDR3 runs to 14 residues. Trimming cost V 0 bases and J 3 bases, with 5 bases left between them. CDR1 and CDR2 from the germline V gene are LGHNA and YSLEER. Here the CDR3 DNA reads TGCGCCAGCAGCCAAGAACAAGACACCGGGGAGCTGTTTTTT. It is translated as CASSQEQDTGELFF.

This chain connects TRBV2 to TRBJ1-1; 8 bases are a match to TRBD1. Germline V CDR1 and CDR2: SNHLY, FYNNEI. The junction had 9 bases not matched to a gene; V was cut back by 5 bases and J by 7 bases. The CDR3 is 14 amino acids. CDR3 in amino acids: CASSWGQVGREAFF. CDR3 sequence (DNA): TGTGCCAGCAGTTGGGGACAGGTGGGCCGTGAAGCTTTCTTT.

The chain links TRBV25-1 to TRBJ2-4; D call uncertain. The V end lost 6 bases, the J end lost 0 bases, and 12 bases lay between the germline ends. The germline V gene has CDR1 MGHDK and CDR2 SYGVNS. This CDR3 is built from 15 residues. The DNA for the CDR3 is TGTGCCAGCAGCGAACCCTCTCTAGCCAAAAACATTCAGTACTTC. Amino acid sequence: CASSEPSLAKNIQYF.

V is TRBV7-2 and J is TRBJ1-2, with D uncertain. Germline values: CDR1 SGHTA, CDR2 FQGNSA. The CDR3 has 15 residues. Trimming cost V 2 bases and J 8 bases, with 18 bases left between them. CDR3 protein: CASSLPGLPFDGYTF. In DNA, the CDR3 is TGTGCCAGCAGCTTACCAGGCCTCCCCTTCGACGGCTACACCTTC.

The rearrangement uses TRBV27 and TRBJ1-6; D not resolved. The CDR3 extends over 14 amino acids. V was trimmed by 5 bases and J by 6 bases, leaving 11 bases between them. The germline V gene has CDR1 MNHEY and CDR2 SMNVEV (reference sequence). DNA of the CDR3: TGTGCCAGCAGTCCCATTCAGGTTAATTCACCCCTCCACTTT. Protein sequence: CASSPIQVNSPLHF.

The rearrangement joins TRBV5-1 to TRBJ2-1, with 10 nucleotides matching TRBD2. Per germline, CDR1 SGHRS and CDR2 YFSETQ. The CDR3 is 15 residues long. The ends lost 4 bases at V and 2 bases at J; junction bases unmatched: 3. CDR3 sequence: CASSVTSGAYNEQFF. The CDR3 region has the DNA TGCGCCAGCAGCGTTACTAGCGGGGCCTACAATGAGCAGTTCTTC.

This clone was detected only a few times. This sequence joins TRBV7-6 and TRBJ2-1; TRBD2 agrees at 11 bases. This CDR3 spans 16 amino acids. The junction had 6 bases not matched to a gene; V was cut back by 2 bases and J by 6 bases. CDR1 is SGHVS and CDR2 is FNYEAQ in the germline V gene. This CDR3 reads CASSLMGLAEFNEQFF. As DNA, the CDR3 is TGTGCCAGCAGCTTAATGGGACTAGCGGAGTTCAATGAGCAGTTCTTC.

J is TRBJ2-7 and V is TRBV4-1, with D perhaps matching TRBD2 (6 bases). From germline, CDR1 is MGHRA and CDR2 YSYEKL. With 3 bases removed from V and 1 base from J, the gap between germline ends came to 10 bases. The CDR3 is 14 residues long. The DNA of the CDR3 is TGCGCCAGCAGCCAGCCCGGGAGATCCTACGAGCAGTACTTC. The encoded protein is CASSQPGRSYEQYF.

This sequence joins TRBV5-6 and TRBJ1-1; D ambiguous. V was shortened by 0 bases and J by 5 bases, with 5 bases between the two germline ends. The V gene's germline CDR1 is SGHDT and CDR2 YYEEEE. This CDR3 comprises 12 residues. The CDR3 region has the DNA TGTGCCAGCAGCTTGGAAGAGACTGAAGCTTTCTTT. It codes for CASSLEETEAFF.

The chain links TRBV4-3 to TRBJ2-7; maybe TRBD2 (5 bases). This CDR3 is built from 16 residues. V lost 0 bases and J lost 3, with 15 bases in between. CDR1 is LGHNA and CDR2 is YSLEER in the germline V gene. The CDR3 reads CASSQEAVGNIYEQYF. The DNA of the CDR3 is TGCGCCAGCAGCCAAGAAGCGGTTGGGAATATCTACGAGCAGTACTTC.

The gene calls are TRBV7-2 and TRBJ2-7, with 9 positions matching TRBD2. CDR1 is SGHTA and CDR2 is FQGNSA in the germline V gene. The V and J ends lost 2 bases and 4 bases, in that order; junction bases with no gene match: 12. CDR3 length equals 17 residues. The CDR3: CASSLYALAGSTYEQYF. The CDR3 region has the DNA TGTGCCAGCAGCTTATACGCACTAGCGGGTTCTACTTACGAGCAGTACTTC.

The chain recombines TRBV5-4 with TRBJ1-1; 8 nucleotides line up with TRBD1. CDR1 is SGHNT and CDR2 is YYREEE in the germline V gene (reference sequence). The V gene end was trimmed by 0 bases and the J gene end by 5 bases; junction bases not matched to a gene: 12. The CDR3 sequence is 17 residues long. The CDR3 DNA reads TGTGCCAGCAGCTTGGGGGGGGCAGGGGGCGGACGGACTGAAGCTTTCTTT. As protein: CASSLGGAGGGRTEAFF.

This clone was found once. The chain uses TRBV27 and TRBJ2-5; possible D gene TRBD2, 6 bases. The V and J ends lost 5 bases and 11 bases respectively, with 18 bases between them. The germline CDR1 and CDR2 sequences are MNHEY and SMNVEV (reference sequence). The CDR3 has 13 residues. The CDR3 loop reads CASSLWTGREQYF. For the CDR3, the DNA is TGTGCCAGCAGTCTTTGGACTGGCCGGGAGCAGTACTTC.

The chain uses TRBV6-6 and TRBJ1-6; the D gene is possibly TRBD1 (6 bases). Germline V gene lookup returns CDR1 MNHNY and CDR2 SVGAGI (reference sequence). The V gene lost 10 bases and the J gene lost 7 bases, with 20 bases spanning the gap. The CDR3 runs 15 residues. The CDR3 is CATNQLRTANSPLHF. CDR3 bases: TGTGCCACCAACCAACTAAGGACAGCAAATTCACCCCTCCACTTT.

The chain carries TRBV19 and TRBJ1-5, with D possibly being TRBD1 (5 bases). Between the trimmed V and J ends, which lost 4 bases and 5 bases, there was a span of 9 bases. The CDR3 extends over 13 amino acids. The germline gives CDR1 LNHDA, CDR2 SQIVND (reference sequence). CDR3 residues: CASSTQGHQPQHF. The DNA of the CDR3 is TGTGCCAGTAGTACGCAGGGCCATCAGCCCCAGCATTTT.

This clone has more than one count but fewer than ten. The V call is TRBV5-6, the J call TRBJ2-2; D possibly corresponds to TRBD1 (6 bases). Germline CDR1 and CDR2: SGHDT and YYEEEE. This CDR3 has 15 amino acids. V lost 3 bases and J lost 5, with 14 bases in between. CDR3 DNA: TGTGCCAGCAGCTCTTTGGGGGCGCTTACCGGGGAGCTGTTTTTT. Its translation is CASSSLGALTGELFF.

This clone showed up just a few times. V gene TRBV10-1 combines with J gene TRBJ2-2; 7 bases match TRBD1. CDR1 is WNHNN and CDR2 is SYGVQD in the germline V gene (reference sequence). V dropped 2 bases and J dropped 2; count of bases not matched to a gene: 5. This CDR3 contains 16 residues. The CDR3 region is CASSETGQTNTGELFF. The CDR3 DNA is TGCGCCAGCAGTGAGACGGGACAGACTAACACCGGGGAGCTGTTTTTT.

The chain couples TRBV5-1 to TRBJ2-5, with 11 bases that match TRBD2. Looked up from germline, CDR1 is SGHRS and CDR2 is YFSETQ. After removal of 0 bases from V and 2 bases from J, the junction contained 3 bases not matched to a gene. The CDR3 consists of 16 residues. CDR3 in amino acids: CASSLEGTSGQETQYF. CDR3 in DNA: TGCGCCAGCAGCTTGGAGGGGACTAGCGGACAAGAGACCCAGTACTTC.

This chain connects TRBV25-1 to TRBJ1-3; a possible D gene is TRBD1 (5 bases). The CDR3 totals 15 residues. The V end was cut by 7 bases, the J end by 4 bases, with 17 bases between. Germline CDR1 and CDR2: MGHDK and SYGVNS. The CDR3 DNA reads as TGTGCCAGCACAGGCGGGGCAAATGTAGGAAACACCATATATTTT. This translates into CASTGGANVGNTIYF.

CDR3 sequence reads: CASRRLAGGTDTQYF. Written as DNA, the CDR3 is TGCGCCAGCAGGAGGCTAGCGGGGGGCACAGATACGCAGTATTTT. The gene calls are TRBV5-1 and TRBJ2-3, with 10 bases lining up with TRBD2. With V trimmed by 5 bases and J by 1 base, 4 bases remained unmatched. Per germline, CDR1 SGHRS and CDR2 YFSETQ. This CDR3 contains 15 residues.

The chain couples TRBV2 to TRBJ2-7, with 7 nucleotides matching TRBD1. CDR3 length: 15 amino acids. CDR1 SNHLY and CDR2 FYNNEI come from the germline V gene. With 8 bases clipped from V and 3 bases from J, the junction kept 13 bases outside the gene matches. The CDR3 DNA reads as TGTGCCAGCGCGGAGTGGCAGGGGGACATCTACGAGCAGTACTTC. Amino acid sequence: CASAEWQGDIYEQYF.

V is TRBV11-2 and J is TRBJ2-3; 8 nucleotides align to TRBD2. The length of the CDR3 is 15 residues. Germline lookup yields CDR1 SGHAT and CDR2 FQNNGV. V was clipped by 2 bases and J by 1 base; unmatched bases: 2. The CDR3 loop is CASSLTTSGTDTQYF. For the CDR3, the DNA is TGTGCCAGCAGCTTAACGACTAGCGGCACAGATACGCAGTATTTT.